A single sample gave rise to the 18 T cell receptor beta chains below, sequenced in a study of T-cell reconstitution after alpha-beta-depleted transplantation in children (dated by TCRdb to 2016 to 2018). The protocol used for the library was PCR. Reads for this sample came from an Illumina HiSeq 2500. TCR library preparation used molecular barcoding, with unique molecular identifiers applied to normalize quantification of the TCRbeta repertoire. TCRdb trimmed the raw reads at Q25, called clones with MiXCR and kept productive beta chains. Each CDR3 protein gets just one entry, which takes the most common genes and DNA from the rows behind it. The sample records some 81,000 distinct CDR3 sequences, approximately 14% of which are singletons. About 26% of the sample is taken by the ten largest. Sample treatment or condition, as interpreted from the label and publication: allogeneic hematopoietic cell transplantation with graft depleted of TCRalphabeta T cells and CD19 B cells.

The sample consisted of PBMCs, mostly from graft donor cells, taken 180 days after TCRalphabeta/CD19-depleted stem cell transplant. These receptors came from a male patient aged 2-9 years who had a stem cell transplant for acute lymphoblastic leukemia, so the T cells may come from the graft donor.

The CDR3 nucleotides are TGTGCCAGCAGTCCACCGGGGGGACGGGCGGGTCAGCCCCAGCATTTT. This encodes CASSPPGGRAGQPQHF. This chain connects TRBV28 to TRBJ1-5; D is perhaps TRBD1 (5 bases). The germline V gene encodes CDR1 MDHEN and CDR2 SYDVKM. V was shortened by 5 bases and J by 6 bases, with 20 bases between the two germline ends. CDR3 length: 16 residues.

Turning to this clonotype: Being one base from a much bigger clone, this may be a read error. J is TRBJ2-7 and V is TRBV27, with D tentatively TRBD2 (5 bases). This CDR3 contains 14 residues. Germline CDR1 reads MNHEY; CDR2 reads SMNVEV (reference sequence). CDR3 nucleotide sequence: TGTGCCAGCAGTTTCGGCAGTTTCCCTAGGGAGCAGTCCTTC. Protein sequence: CASSFGSFPREQSF.

The chain recombines TRBV3-1 with TRBJ2-4, with 10 bases that match TRBD2. Germline-derived CDR1 and CDR2 are LGHDT and YNNKEL (reference sequence). V shed 5 bases, J shed 1 base, and the junction held 11 bases outside the gene matches. The CDR3 has 18 amino acids. The CDR3: CASSSSGRAAGAKNIQYF. In DNA, the CDR3 is TGTGCCAGCAGCTCAAGCGGGAGGGCCGCGGGCGCCAAAAACATTCAGTACTTC.

The genes are TRBV28 and TRBJ2-1, with a tentative D call TRBD2 (7 bases). The CDR3 is 14 residues long. Trimming removed 3 bases at V and 10 bases at J, with 16 bases between. Germline CDR1 MDHEN, CDR2 SYDVKM. Here the CDR3 reads CASSFEGGAKEQFF. The CDR3 DNA reads TGTGCCAGCAGTTTTGAGGGGGGGGCCAAAGAGCAGTTCTTC. The full variable domain, with the rest looked up from reference TRBV28 and TRBJ2-1, is DVKVTQSSRYLVKRTGEKVFLECVQDMDHENMFWYRQDPGLGLRLIYFSYDVKMKEKGDIPEGYSVSREKKERFSLILESASTNQTSMYLCASSFEGGAKEQFFGPGTRLTVL.

The chain uses TRBV12-3 or TRBV12-4 and TRBJ1-2, with 8 bases lining up with TRBD1. The CDR3 loop spans 17 amino acids. J gave up 2 bases and V 0 bases, and 8 bases lay outside the gene matches. The CDR3 region is CASSLAQGARGNYGYTF. CDR3 nucleotide sequence: TGTGCCAGCAGTTTAGCCCAGGGGGCGCGCGGCAACTATGGCTACACCTTC.

Only a few counts were recorded for this clonotype. The chain is built from TRBV15 and TRBJ2-2; possible D gene TRBD1, 6 bases. CDR1 LNHNV and CDR2 YYDKDF come from the germline V gene (reference sequence). Trimming removed 5 bases from V and 4 bases from J, with 8 bases in between. The CDR3 covers 13 residues. The CDR3 DNA is TGTGCCACCAGCGGACAGTCCACCGGGGAGCTGTTTTTT. Translated: CATSGQSTGELFF.

This clonotype was seen at least ten times. CDR3 coding DNA: TGCGCCAGCAGCCAGACCGGGGGGGTTCGTTCCTACAATGAGCAGTTCTTC. Translation: CASSQTGGVRSYNEQFF. The chain combines TRBV4-3 with TRBJ2-1; TRBD2 matches 8 bases. Per germline, CDR1 LGHNA and CDR2 YSLEER. Trimming cost V 3 bases and J 1 base; bases outside gene matches: 8. The CDR3 is 17 amino acids.

Many counts were recorded for this clonotype. J is TRBJ2-2 and V is TRBV9; 7 positions agree with TRBD1. There are 14 residues in the CDR3. Germline V gives CDR1 SGDLS, CDR2 YYNGEE. The J segment lost 5 bases and the V segment lost 4 bases, leaving 5 bases of the junction unmatched. In DNA, the CDR3 is TGTGCCAGCAGCCCCGACAGGGAAACCGGGGAGCTGTTTTTT. Its translation is CASSPDRETGELFF.

V is TRBV7-3 and J is TRBJ2-2, with D possibly TRBD1 on 5 matching bases. This CDR3 has 13 residues. V lost 4 bases and J 5 bases, leaving 8 bases between the germline ends. Germline lookup yields CDR1 SGHTA and CDR2 FQGTGA. The CDR3 spells CASSSAGTGELFF. In DNA form, the CDR3 reads TGTGCCAGCAGCTCCGCAGGGACCGGGGAGCTGTTTTTT.

This clonotype was counted ten times or more. This rearrangement joins TRBV20-1 to TRBJ2-7; tentatively, D is TRBD2 (6 bases). The CDR3 consists of 13 residues. V gave up 5 bases and J gave up 7 bases, with 18 bases separating them. Germline CDR1 reads DFQATT; CDR2 reads SNEGSKA (reference sequence). CDR3 loop: CSAFRGSLGEQYF. As DNA, the CDR3 is TGCAGTGCTTTTCGGGGGTCTCTAGGAGAGCAGTACTTC.

This clonotype was recorded at least ten times. The V call is TRBV20-1, the J call TRBJ1-4; weak D call: TRBD1 (5 bases). Between the trimmed V and J ends, which lost 5 bases and 7 bases, there was a span of 17 bases. The CDR3 spans 14 residues. The germline gives CDR1 DFQATT, CDR2 SNEGSKA (reference sequence). The CDR3 DNA is TGCAGTGCTTCGCCGGGACCGGGTGGTGAAAAACTGTTTTTT. Protein product: CSASPGPGGEKLFF.

DNA for the CDR3: TGCAGTGCTAGCGCGCGGAGAAATTCACCCCTCCACTTT. Translating gives CSASARRNSPLHF. The chain employs TRBV20-1 and TRBJ1-6; D is ambiguous. The V gene's germline CDR1 is DFQATT and CDR2 SNEGSKA (reference sequence). V dropped 3 bases and J dropped 7 bases, with 10 bases sitting between them. This CDR3 comprises 13 residues.

Details on this clonotype: This may arise from a read error, as a much more abundant clone is one base away. The chain recombines TRBV12-3 or TRBV12-4 with TRBJ2-3, with 8 bases aligning to TRBD1. The J call may not be correct, given that the DNA end is closer to TRBJ1-5. This CDR3 has 15 residues. The chain's CDR3 is CASSADRAVTDTQHF. The CDR3 DNA is TGTGCCAGCAGTGCGGACAGGGCAGTTACAGATACGCAGCATTTT.

This sequence joins TRBV24-1 and TRBJ1-3; D is unresolved. V lost 4 bases and J 0 bases, leaving 9 bases between the germline ends. Per the germline V gene, CDR1 is KGHDR and CDR2 is SFDVKD. The CDR3 has 15 amino acids. CDR3 residues: CATSDGVSSGNTIYF. The CDR3 DNA is TGTGCCACCAGTGACGGAGTCAGCTCTGGAAACACCATATATTTT.

This clonotype was picked up a small number of times. The chain has TRBV27 and TRBJ2-1; D remains unclear. CDR1 and CDR2 from the germline V gene are MNHEY and SMNVEV (reference sequence). This CDR3 comprises 11 residues. V shed 1 base and J shed 5 bases, with 0 bases lying between them. The CDR3 is CASSLYNEQFF. The CDR3 bases are TGTGCCAGCAGTTTATACAATGAGCAGTTCTTC.

In this sample, this clonotype turned up a few times. The rearrangement joins TRBV4-2 to TRBJ1-2; D unclear. The V gene lost 1 base and the J gene lost 7 bases, with 19 bases spanning the gap. The CDR3 sequence is 16 residues long. CDR1 and CDR2 (germline): LGHNA, YNFKEQ. CDR3 residues: CASSQVPRVSRRGYTF. The CDR3 bases are TGTGCCAGCAGCCAAGTCCCGCGCGTGTCTCGACGTGGCTACACCTTC.

The chain is built from TRBV24-1 and TRBJ2-3; 10 nucleotides agree with TRBD1. Germline-derived CDR1 and CDR2 are KGHDR and SFDVKD. The CDR3 runs 16 residues. V was pared by 0 bases and J by 1 base, with 0 bases of the junction left unmatched. CDR3: CATSDLGTGGTDTQYF. DNA of the CDR3: TGTGCCACCAGTGATTTGGGGACAGGGGGCACAGATACGCAGTATTTT.

This clonotype was detected a few times. The rearrangement links TRBV7-8 to TRBJ2-1; D gene unclear. Germline V gene data show CDR1 as SGHVS and CDR2 as FQNEAQ. V was trimmed by 4 bases and J by 4 bases, leaving 14 bases between them. The CDR3 is 15 residues long. For the CDR3, the DNA is TGTGCCAGCAGCTCCAGACTCATTTTGTACAATGAGCAGTTCTTC. Translating gives CASSSRLILYNEQFF.